These 21 T cell receptor beta chains originate from one sample sequenced in a study of resident and recirculating memory T cells in vitiligo. The data were produced by immunoSEQ multiplex PCR, yet TCRdb's version contains in-frame clones alone and is incomplete. The top ten clones hold about 5.5% of a sample with tens of thousands of clones, roughly nine tenths of them seen once. Sequenced input: blood. These receptor sequences come from a male donor with vitiligo.

This clone was seen just once. This chain links TRBV18 with TRBJ2-1; 11 nucleotides align to TRBD2. Germline V gives CDR1 KGHSH, CDR2 LQKENI. The ends lost 4 bases at V and 12 bases at J; junction bases unmatched: 17. This CDR3 comprises 17 residues. CDR3 bases: TGTGCCAGCTCACTCACCTTAGCGGGAGGGCCAGAAGAAGGGCAGTTCTTC. This sequence encodes CASSLTLAGGPEEGQFF.

The rearrangement uses TRBV30 and TRBJ1-2; D perhaps matches TRBD1 (6 bases). This CDR3 comprises 18 residues. CDR1 and CDR2 (germline): GTSNPN, SVGIG (reference sequence). V lost 0 bases and J 4 bases, leaving 24 bases between the germline ends. For the CDR3, the DNA is TGTGCCTGGAGTGTACGGGGGGCGGGGACCTTATTTCTCTATGGCTACACCTTC. It encodes CAWSVRGAGTLFLYGYTF.

The V call is TRBV5-5, the J call TRBJ1-5; TRBD1 agrees at 9 bases. The V gene's germline CDR1 is SGHKS and CDR2 YYEKEE (reference sequence). J was trimmed by 6 bases and V by 4 bases; bases with no gene match: 5. The CDR3 has 14 amino acids. The CDR3 region is CASSRTGESQPQHF. In nucleotides, the CDR3 is TGTGCCAGCAGCCGGACAGGGGAGAGTCAGCCCCAGCATTTT.

V gene TRBV5-1 combines with J gene TRBJ2-1, with 9 nucleotides matching TRBD1. The CDR3 length is 15 residues. V shed 2 bases, J shed 9 bases, and the junction held 9 bases outside the gene matches. CDR1 and CDR2 (germline): SGHRS, YFSETQ. This chain's CDR3 is CASSFSGQGFSEQFF. The CDR3 DNA is TGCGCCAGCAGCTTCTCGGGACAGGGATTTAGTGAGCAGTTCTTC. Drawing the rest from reference TRBV5-1 and TRBJ2-1, the complete variable domain is KAGVTQTPRYLIKTRGQQVTLSCSPISGHRSVSWYQQTPGQGLQFLFEYFSETQRNKGNFPGRFSGRQFSNSRSEMNVSTLELGDSALYLCASSFSGQGFSEQFFGPGTRLTVL.

The chain recombines TRBV6-1 with TRBJ2-1; maybe TRBD2 (5 bases). Germline CDR1 MNHNS, CDR2 SASEGT. V gave up 4 bases and J gave up 10 bases, with 14 bases separating them. The CDR3 has 13 amino acids. CDR3 nucleotide sequence: TGTGCCAGCAGTGGGACTTCGGAAGGGGAGCAGTTCTTC. Residues: CASSGTSEGEQFF.

The V gene is TRBV19, the J gene TRBJ1-2, with D perhaps TRBD1 (6 bases). Germline V gene sequence: CDR1 LNHDA, CDR2 SQIVND (reference sequence). The CDR3 consists of 11 residues. The V and J ends lost 10 bases and 4 bases respectively, with 10 bases between them. This CDR3 reads CATRDTYGYTF. Here the CDR3 DNA reads TGTGCCACTCGGGACACCTATGGCTACACCTTC.

The J gene is TRBJ2-1, the V gene TRBV6-5, with 8 bases that match TRBD2. Looked up from germline, CDR1 is MNHEY and CDR2 is SVGAGI. CDR3 size: 15 residues. V shed 0 bases and J 7 bases; nucleotides not matched to a gene: 5. CDR3 region: CASSYSGTRGNEQFF. For the CDR3, the DNA is TGTGCCAGCAGTTACTCGGGGACTAGAGGAAATGAGCAGTTCTTC.

The V gene is TRBV19, the J gene TRBJ2-1, with 7 bases that match TRBD1. The CDR3 consists of 15 residues. V was clipped by 2 bases and J by 7 bases; unmatched bases: 8. CDR1 LNHDA and CDR2 SQIVND come from the germline V gene (reference sequence). The chain's CDR3 is CASSIQGDSWNEQFF. The CDR3 region has the DNA TGTGCCAGTAGTATACAGGGGGATTCCTGGAATGAGCAGTTCTTC.

The rearrangement uses TRBV5-4 and TRBJ2-7, with a possible D match to TRBD2 (5 bases). Trimming removed 2 bases from V and 7 bases from J, with 13 bases in between. In germline, CDR1 is SGHNT, CDR2 YYREEE (reference sequence). The CDR3 sequence is 13 residues long. CDR3 in amino acids: CASSFGHRGEQYF. DNA of the CDR3: TGTGCCAGCAGCTTTGGGCACCGCGGGGAGCAGTACTTC.

The chain uses TRBV27 and TRBJ2-2; TRBD2 aligns across 15 bases. CDR3 length: 17 amino acids. Germline CDR1 is MNHEY and CDR2 is SMNVEV (reference sequence). The V and J ends lost 5 bases and 4 bases, in that order; junction bases with no gene match: 5. Here the CDR3 DNA reads TGTGCCAGCAGTCTTAGGACTAGCGGGAGGGGCACCGGGGAGCTGTTTTTT. Amino acid sequence: CASSLRTSGRGTGELFF.

The chain carries TRBV5-4 and TRBJ2-2, with 7 positions matching TRBD2. From germline, CDR1 is SGHNT and CDR2 YYREEE (reference sequence). The CDR3 spans 14 residues. The trim removed 4 bases at V and 7 bases at J, leaving 7 bases unmatched. CDR3 region: CASSHGTNFGELFF. The CDR3 DNA reads as TGTGCCAGCAGCCACGGGACTAATTTCGGGGAGCTGTTTTTT.

The chain combines TRBV4-2 with TRBJ2-3; 7 bases are shared with TRBD2. CDR3 length: 14 amino acids. Per germline, CDR1 LGHNA and CDR2 YNFKEQ. V dropped 6 bases and J dropped 2; count of bases not matched to a gene: 5. DNA for the CDR3: TGTGCCAGCAGTGGTCTAGCGGTCACAGATACGCAGTATTTT. Translated, it gives CASSGLAVTDTQYF.

The V call is TRBV30, the J call TRBJ2-3; TRBD1 is a possible D gene (6 bases). The CDR3 spans 14 residues. V lost 4 bases and J lost 0, with 11 bases in between. Germline V gene lookup returns CDR1 GTSNPN and CDR2 SVGIG (reference sequence). The CDR3 reads CAWTQGHSTDTQYF. CDR3 in DNA: TGTGCCTGGACCCAGGGACATAGCACAGATACGCAGTATTTT.

The rearrangement links TRBV28 to TRBJ1-1; TRBD1 agrees at 12 bases. This CDR3 region has 16 residues. CDR1 is MDHEN and CDR2 is SYDVKM in the germline V gene. After removal of 7 bases from V and 5 bases from J, the junction contained 11 bases not matched to a gene. CDR3 residues: CASITGDRGRGTEAFF. The DNA for the CDR3 is TGTGCCAGCATAACGGGGGACAGGGGGCGAGGTACTGAAGCTTTCTTT.

The genes are TRBV14 and TRBJ2-1; no definite D call. CDR3 length: 15 amino acids. CDR1 is SGHDN, CDR2 FVKESK, per germline. Between the trimmed V and J ends, which lost 2 bases and 0 bases, there was a span of 8 bases. In nucleotides, the CDR3 is TGTGCCAGCAGCCAACAGCGAAGCTCCTACAATGAGCAGTTCTTC. It encodes CASSQQRSSYNEQFF. Drawing the rest from reference TRBV14 and TRBJ2-1, the complete variable domain is EAGVTQFPSHSVIEKGQTVTLRCDPISGHDNLYWYRRVMGKEIKFLLHFVKESKQDESGMPNNRFLAERTGGTYSTLKVQPAELEDSGVYFCASSQQRSSYNEQFFGPGTRLTVL.

Regarding this clone: At one end, the junction sequence differs from germline, possibly due to a read error. V usage is TRBV2 and J usage is TRBJ2-7; TRBD1 agrees at 9 bases. Germline V gene sequence: CDR1 SNHLY, CDR2 FYNNEI. The CDR3 runs 12 residues. This CDR3 reads CASSEGQGFPGF. The CDR3 coding sequence is TGTGCCAGCAGTGAGGGACAGGGATTCCCCGGGTTC.

About this clone: One end of the junction is discordant with germline, which a read error may explain. The chain uses TRBV11-2 and TRBJ1-2; D remains ambiguous. This CDR3 comprises 11 residues. Germline V lookup: CDR1 SGHAT, CDR2 FQNNGV. CDR3 amino acids: CASSLGHLQAF. In nucleotides, the CDR3 is TGTGCCAGCAGCTTAGGACACCTCCAAGCCTTC.

V is TRBV19 and J is TRBJ2-3; 10 bases agree with TRBD2. Trimming took 2 bases from V and 3 from J; bases not matched to a gene: 2. This CDR3 is built from 15 residues. Per germline, CDR1 LNHDA and CDR2 SQIVND (reference sequence). The CDR3 coding sequence is TGTGCCAGTAGTATACCTAGCGGGAGTACAGATACGCAGTATTTT. As protein: CASSIPSGSTDTQYF.

The chain recombines TRBV10-3 with TRBJ2-5, with 8 positions matching TRBD2. Unmatched junction bases numbered 4, after V lost 0 bases and J lost 1 base. The CDR3 is 16 residues long. Per the germline V gene, CDR1 is ENHRY and CDR2 is SYGVKD. The CDR3 here is CAISESGLEIQETQYF. CDR3 sequence (DNA): TGTGCCATCAGTGAGTCGGGACTAGAAATCCAAGAGACCCAGTACTTC.

The J gene is TRBJ2-7, the V gene TRBV4-1; D gene unclear. The CDR3 loop spans 12 amino acids. CDR1 is MGHRA, CDR2 YSYEKL, per germline. Trimming left V 0 bases short and J 7 bases short, with 7 bases between. The CDR3 region has the DNA TGCGCCAGCAGCCAAGATGGAGTGGAGCAGTACTTC. Residues: CASSQDGVEQYF.

V is TRBV28 and J is TRBJ2-7, with TRBD1 identical over 9 bases. The V segment lost 5 bases and the J segment 8 bases; nucleotides outside the gene matches: 10. The CDR3 length is 14 residues. The V gene's germline CDR1 is MDHEN and CDR2 SYDVKM. The CDR3 bases are TGTGCCAGCAGTGCCGGACAGGGGAGCTCTAAGCAGTACTTC. Protein: CASSAGQGSSKQYF.